Listed below are T cell receptor beta chains from one sample, sequenced in a study of T cell responses to AZD1222 COVID-19 vaccine. The protocol was immunoSEQ multiplex PCR, while the TCRdb copy is restricted to in-frame clones and leaves out a portion. The sample records fewer than 200,000 clones, around nine tenths being singletons. The sequenced sample was peripheral blood, obtained 28 days after the second AZD1222 dose. The receptors here all came from an adult who received the AZD1222 COVID-19 vaccine. Both conserved end residues are part of each CDR3. A D gene is named only where the DNA matches it firmly. Some rows mark clone size as missing; the rest say once, few, many or name a class of expanded clone.

J gene,V gene,clone size,D gene,CDR3 protein,CDR3 DNA
TRBJ1-1,TRBV30,-,-,CAWSVRAMNTEAFF,TGTGCCTGGAGTGTCCGGGCTATGAACACTGAAGCTTTCTTT
TRBJ1-3,TRBV28,-,-,CATRGGAAGNTIYF,TGTGCCACCCGAGGTGGGGCGGCTGGAAACACCATATATTTT
TRBJ2-7,TRBV6-5,once,-,CASSYSAGLTYEQYF,TGTGCCAGCAGTTACTCTGCGGGGTTAACCTACGAGCAGTACTTC
TRBJ2-1,TRBV11-2,few,-,CASSTRAAGEQFF,TGTGCCAGCAGCACCCGCGCCGCGGGTGAGCAGTTCTTC
TRBJ1-4,TRBV3-1/TRBV3-2,-,TRBD1,CASSQTGGAPNEKLFF,TGTGCCAGCAGCCAGACAGGGGGCGCGCCTAATGAAAAACTGTTTTTT
TRBJ2-7,TRBV29-1,-,TRBD1,CSVQRTGGYEQYF,TGCAGCGTGCAAAGGACAGGGGGCTACGAGCAGTACTTC
TRBJ1-2,TRBV28,-,-,CASSLSRGGGYTF,TGTGCCAGCAGTTTATCGCGGGGTGGAGGCTACACCTTC
TRBJ1-5,TRBV6-5,few,-,CASRVSGDSNQPQHF,TGTGCCAGCAGGGTCTCTGGGGATAGCAATCAGCCCCAGCATTTT
TRBJ2-7,TRBV5-1,once,-,CASSWTTVRGYEQYF,TGCGCCAGCAGCTGGACGACCGTTCGTGGGTACGAGCAGTACTTC
TRBJ1-4,TRBV29-1,-,TRBD1,CSVARTGLNEKLFF,TGCAGCGTTGCCCGGACAGGGCTCAATGAAAAACTGTTTTTT
TRBJ2-2,TRBV19,-,-,CASKVAVNTGELFF,TGTGCCAGTAAAGTGGCCGTGAACACCGGGGAGCTGTTTTTT
TRBJ2-7,TRBV6-2/TRBV6-3,-,TRBD2,CASSSLRGLAGNEQYF,TGTGCCAGCAGTTCCCTGCGCGGACTAGCGGGGAATGAGCAGTACTTC
TRBJ1-1,TRBV11-1,-,TRBD1,CASSTGQGWTEAFF,TGTGCCAGCAGCACCGGACAGGGGTGGACTGAAGCTTTCTTT
TRBJ2-2,TRBV2,-,TRBD1,CASSGQGAINTGELFF,TGTGCCAGCAGTGGGCAGGGGGCCATCAACACCGGGGAGCTGTTTTTT
TRBJ1-4,TRBV3-1/TRBV3-2,-,-,CASSQGLPQGEKLFF,TGTGCCAGCAGCCAGGGACTCCCTCAGGGTGAAAAACTGTTTTTT
TRBJ2-1,TRBV7-9,-,-,CASSVARDNNEQFF,TGTGCCAGCAGCGTCGCTAGGGATAACAATGAGCAGTTCTTC
TRBJ1-3,TRBV28,once,-,CASNEHGRGNTIYF,TGTGCCAGTAATGAACACGGGAGAGGAAACACCATATATTTT
TRBJ2-5,TRBV9,-,TRBD1,CASSRRTGVAETQYF,TGTGCCAGCAGCAGGCGGACAGGGGTCGCGGAGACCCAGTACTTC
TRBJ2-2,TRBV9,-,-,CASSVERPTGELFF,TGTGCCAGCAGCGTAGAGAGGCCCACCGGGGAGCTGTTTTTT
TRBJ1-5,TRBV11-2,-,-,CASSFAGGNQPQHF,TGTGCCAGCAGCTTCGCAGGGGGCAATCAGCCCCAGCATTTT
TRBJ1-4,TRBV25-1,-,TRBD1,CASSEYGRGNEKLFF,TGTGCCAGCAGTGAATATGGCAGGGGGAATGAAAAACTGTTTTTT
TRBJ2-7,TRBV25-1,-,-,CASSGRAIYEQYF,TGTGCCAGCAGTGGACGGGCGATTTACGAGCAGTACTTC
TRBJ1-2,TRBV19,-,-,CASNQDIGYGYTF,TGTGCCAGTAATCAGGACATCGGATATGGCTACACCTTC
TRBJ2-7,TRBV28,-,-,CASSPTRVPYEQYF,TGTGCCAGCAGTCCAACTAGAGTTCCCTACGAGCAGTACTTC
TRBJ2-1,TRBV6-6,-,TRBD2,CASSYRGDEQFF,TGTGCCAGCAGTTACCGGGGGGATGAGCAGTTCTTC
TRBJ2-1,TRBV7-3,-,TRBD2,CASSVVRTSGGADEQFF,TGTGCCAGCAGCGTTGTTAGGACTAGCGGGGGGGCCGATGAGCAGTTCTTC
TRBJ2-5,TRBV2,-,-,CASSGAALIQETQYF,TGTGCCAGCAGTGGAGCGGCTCTTATTCAAGAGACCCAGTACTTC
TRBJ1-6,TRBV18,-,TRBD1,CASSWTGTGSPPLHF,TGTGCCAGCTCCTGGACCGGGACAGGGAGCCCACCCCTCCACTTT
TRBJ2-7,TRBV19,-,TRBD1,CASSIGTGAHEQYF,TGTGCCAGTAGTATAGGGACAGGGGCGCACGAGCAGTACTTC
TRBJ1-2,TRBV5-1,few,TRBD1,CASSLLTGGAGGYTF,TGCGCCAGCAGCTTGCTTACAGGGGGCGCGGGTGGCTACACCTTC
TRBJ2-5,TRBV5-1,few,TRBD1,CASSSGQGIGQETQYF,TGCGCCAGCAGCTCTGGACAGGGGATAGGTCAAGAGACCCAGTACTTC
TRBJ2-3,TRBV7-9,-,-,CASSLDSTSTDTQYF,TGTGCCAGCAGCTTAGATAGCACTAGCACAGATACGCAGTATTTT
TRBJ2-4,TRBV2,-,-,CASAFDPGQPKNIQYF,TGTGCCAGCGCTTTCGACCCGGGACAACCGAAAAACATTCAGTACTTC
TRBJ2-5,TRBV10-1,once,-,CASSASGQETQYF,TGCGCCAGCAGTGCGTCAGGGCAAGAGACCCAGTACTTC
TRBJ1-1,TRBV6-5,-,TRBD1,CASSWPLGQTNTEAFF,TGTGCCAGCAGTTGGCCTCTGGGACAGACGAACACTGAAGCTTTCTTT
TRBJ1-1,TRBV5-1,-,-,CASSLGGQPYTEAFF,TGCGCCAGCAGCTTGGGGGGACAACCGTACACTGAAGCTTTCTTT
TRBJ2-2,TRBV9,few,TRBD2,CASSPIGGALSAGELFF,TGTGCCAGCAGCCCTATCGGGGGGGCTCTATCGGCCGGGGAGCTGTTTTTT
TRBJ2-7,TRBV29-1,-,TRBD1,CSARDSSYEQYF,TGCAGCGCTCGGGACAGCTCCTACGAGCAGTACTTC
TRBJ2-2,TRBV5-1,-,-,CASSLDAVNTGELFF,TGCGCCAGCAGCTTGGATGCGGTGAACACCGGGGAGCTGTTTTTT
TRBJ1-6,TRBV7-9,-,-,CASSLLAGPNSPLHF,TGTGCCAGCAGCTTATTGGCAGGGCCGAATTCACCCCTCCACTTT
TRBJ2-7,TRBV7-2,-,TRBD1,CASSFGLDRSEQYF,TGTGCCAGCAGCTTCGGTCTGGACAGGAGCGAGCAGTACTTC
TRBJ2-2,TRBV10-3,-,-,CAISESTANTGELFF,TGTGCCATCAGTGAGTCGACAGCGAACACCGGGGAGCTGTTTTTT
TRBJ1-2,TRBV5-8,-,-,CASRPKGGNGYTF,TGTGCCAGCAGACCGAAAGGGGGAAATGGCTACACCTTC
TRBJ2-1,TRBV18,-,-,CASSLGNEQFF,TGTGCCAGCTCACTCGGCAATGAGCAGTTCTTC
TRBJ1-2,TRBV2,few,TRBD1,CASSRDRARGGYTF,TGTGCCAGCAGTCGGGACAGGGCCAGGGGAGGCTACACCTTC
TRBJ1-1,TRBV6-5,-,-,CASSKQGSNTEAFF,TGTGCCAGCAGTAAACAGGGTTCGAACACTGAAGCTTTCTTT
TRBJ1-5,TRBV7-8,-,TRBD1,CASSFDRDQPQHF,TGTGCCAGCAGCTTCGACAGGGATCAGCCCCAGCATTTT
TRBJ2-7,TRBV10-3,-,TRBD1,CAISDPGTGGSYEQYF,TGTGCCATCAGTGACCCCGGGACAGGGGGCTCCTACGAGCAGTACTTC
TRBJ1-1,TRBV5-1,-,-,CASSLAATGNTEAFF,TGCGCCAGCAGCTTGGCCGCGACAGGGAACACTGAAGCTTTCTTT
TRBJ1-1,TRBV6-5,-,-,CASRDRVMNTEAFF,TGTGCCAGCAGAGATAGGGTTATGAACACTGAAGCTTTCTTT
TRBJ1-1,TRBV7-9,once,-,CASSTGGNTEAFF,TGTGCCAGCAGCACGGGGGGGAATACTGAAGCTTTCTTT
TRBJ1-2,TRBV19,-,TRBD1,CASSPDRDQYGYTF,TGTGCCAGTAGTCCAGACAGGGACCAATATGGCTACACCTTC
TRBJ2-2,TRBV7-3,-,-,CASSPDTNTGELFF,TGTGCCAGCAGCCCAGACACAAACACCGGGGAGCTGTTTTTT